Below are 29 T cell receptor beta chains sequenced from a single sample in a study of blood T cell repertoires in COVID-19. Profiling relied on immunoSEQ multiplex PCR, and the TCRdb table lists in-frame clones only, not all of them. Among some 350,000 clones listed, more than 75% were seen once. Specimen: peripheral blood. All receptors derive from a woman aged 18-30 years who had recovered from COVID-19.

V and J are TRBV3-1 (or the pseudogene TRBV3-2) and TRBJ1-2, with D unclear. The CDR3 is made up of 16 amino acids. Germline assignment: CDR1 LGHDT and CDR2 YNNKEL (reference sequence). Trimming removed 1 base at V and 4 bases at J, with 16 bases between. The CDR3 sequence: CASSQGRAPLAYGYTF. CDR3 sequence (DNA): TGTGCCAGCAGCCAAGGGCGGGCCCCCCTTGCCTATGGCTACACCTTC.

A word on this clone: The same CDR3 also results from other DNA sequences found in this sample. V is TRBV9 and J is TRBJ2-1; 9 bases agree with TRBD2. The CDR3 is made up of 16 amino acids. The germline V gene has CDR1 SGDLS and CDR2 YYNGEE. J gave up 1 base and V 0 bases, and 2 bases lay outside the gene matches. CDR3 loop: CASSVAAGGSYNEQFF. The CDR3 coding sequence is TGTGCCAGCAGCGTAGCGGCGGGAGGGTCCTACAATGAGCAGTTCTTC.

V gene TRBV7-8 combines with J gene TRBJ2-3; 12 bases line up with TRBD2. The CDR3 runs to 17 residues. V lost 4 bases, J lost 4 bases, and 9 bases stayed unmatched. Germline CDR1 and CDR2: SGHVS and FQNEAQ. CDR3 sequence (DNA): TGTGCCAGCAGCTCCTCGACTAGCGGGAGTTTTGCAGATACGCAGTATTTT. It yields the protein CASSSSTSGSFADTQYF.

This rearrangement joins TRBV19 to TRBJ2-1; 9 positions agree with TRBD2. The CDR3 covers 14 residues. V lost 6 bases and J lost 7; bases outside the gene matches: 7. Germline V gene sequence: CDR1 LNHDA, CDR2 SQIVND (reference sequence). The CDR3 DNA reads TGTGCCAGTAGCTTTGCGGGAGGGGGGAATGAGCAGTTCTTC. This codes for CASSFAGGGNEQFF.

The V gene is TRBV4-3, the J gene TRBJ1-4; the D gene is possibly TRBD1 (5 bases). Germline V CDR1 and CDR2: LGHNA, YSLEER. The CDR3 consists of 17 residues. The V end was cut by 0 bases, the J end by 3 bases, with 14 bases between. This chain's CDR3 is CASSQDFGGAANEKLFF. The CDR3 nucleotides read TGCGCCAGCAGCCAAGATTTCGGAGGGGCGGCTAATGAAAAACTGTTTTTT.

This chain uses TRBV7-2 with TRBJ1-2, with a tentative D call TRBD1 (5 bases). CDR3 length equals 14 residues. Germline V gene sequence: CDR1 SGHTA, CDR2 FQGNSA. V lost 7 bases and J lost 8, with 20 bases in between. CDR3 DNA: TGTGCCAGCACCCCACTAGGGGCGGGGAGAGGCTACACCTTC. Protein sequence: CASTPLGAGRGYTF.

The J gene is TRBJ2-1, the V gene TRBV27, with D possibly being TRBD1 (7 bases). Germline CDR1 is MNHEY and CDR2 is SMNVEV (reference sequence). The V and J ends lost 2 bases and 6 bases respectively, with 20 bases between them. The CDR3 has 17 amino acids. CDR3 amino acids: CASSLETPGGWGNEQFF. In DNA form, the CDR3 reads TGTGCCAGCAGTTTAGAAACCCCAGGGGGGTGGGGCAATGAGCAGTTCTTC.

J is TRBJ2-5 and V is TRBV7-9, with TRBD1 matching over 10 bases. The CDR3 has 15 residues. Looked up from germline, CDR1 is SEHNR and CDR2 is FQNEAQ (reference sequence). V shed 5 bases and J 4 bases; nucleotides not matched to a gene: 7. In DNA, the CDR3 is TGTGCCAGCAGCCACAGACAGGGGGCAGGAGAGACCCAGTACTTC. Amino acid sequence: CASSHRQGAGETQYF. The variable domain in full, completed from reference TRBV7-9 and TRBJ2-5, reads DTGVSQNPRHKITKRGQNVTFRCDPISEHNRLYWYRQTLGQGPEFLTYFQNEAQLEKSRLLSDRFSAERPKGSFSTLEIQRTEQGDSAMYLCASSHRQGAGETQYFGPGTRLLVL.

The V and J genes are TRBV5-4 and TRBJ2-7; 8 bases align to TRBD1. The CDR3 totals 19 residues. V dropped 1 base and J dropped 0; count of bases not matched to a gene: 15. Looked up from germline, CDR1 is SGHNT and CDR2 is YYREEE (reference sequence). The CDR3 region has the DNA TGTGCCAGCAGCTTGTGTAACCCAAACCCCCAGGGGGCCTCCTACGAGCAGTACGTC. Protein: CASSLCNPNPQGASYEQYV.

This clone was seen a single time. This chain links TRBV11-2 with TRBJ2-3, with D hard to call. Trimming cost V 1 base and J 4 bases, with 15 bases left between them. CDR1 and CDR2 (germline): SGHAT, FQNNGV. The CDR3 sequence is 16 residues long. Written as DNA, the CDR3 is TGTGCCAGCAGCTTAGCTTTGGCCAACCCGCCAGATACGCAGTATTTT. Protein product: CASSLALANPPDTQYF.

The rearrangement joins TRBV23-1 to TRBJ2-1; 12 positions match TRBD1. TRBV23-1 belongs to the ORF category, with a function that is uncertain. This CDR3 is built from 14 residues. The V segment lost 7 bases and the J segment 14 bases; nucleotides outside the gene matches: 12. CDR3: CASKLRDRGRRKFF. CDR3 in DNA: TGCGCCAGCAAACTCCGGGACAGGGGGCGAAGGAAGTTCTTC.

The CDR3 is CASSQDPGNADTQYF. Written as DNA, the CDR3 is TGTGCCAGCAGCCAAGATCCGGGGAATGCAGATACGCAGTATTTT. The rearrangement joins TRBV3-1 (or the pseudogene TRBV3-2) to TRBJ2-3; tentatively, D is TRBD2 (5 bases). V was trimmed by 0 bases and J by 4 bases, leaving 11 bases between them. The CDR3 is 15 residues long. The germline gives CDR1 LGHDT, CDR2 YNNKEL (reference sequence).

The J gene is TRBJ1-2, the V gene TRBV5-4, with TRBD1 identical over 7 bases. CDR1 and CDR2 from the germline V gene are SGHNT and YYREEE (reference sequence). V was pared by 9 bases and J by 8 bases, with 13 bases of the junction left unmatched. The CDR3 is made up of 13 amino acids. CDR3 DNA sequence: TGTGCCACCAGGGGGGGTCAACTACAAGGCTACACCTTC. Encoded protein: CATRGGQLQGYTF.

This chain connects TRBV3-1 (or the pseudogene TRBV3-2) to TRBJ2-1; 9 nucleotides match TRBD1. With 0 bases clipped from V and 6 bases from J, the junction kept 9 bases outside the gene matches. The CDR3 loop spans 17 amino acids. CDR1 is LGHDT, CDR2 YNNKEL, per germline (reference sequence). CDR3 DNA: TGTGCCAGCAGCCAAGAACTATGGGACAGGGCAGGCAATGAGCAGTTCTTC. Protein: CASSQELWDRAGNEQFF.

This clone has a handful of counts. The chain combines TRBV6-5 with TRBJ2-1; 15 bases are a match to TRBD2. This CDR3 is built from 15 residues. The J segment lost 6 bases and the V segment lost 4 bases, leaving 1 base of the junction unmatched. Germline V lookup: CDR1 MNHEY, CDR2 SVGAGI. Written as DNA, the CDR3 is TGTGCCAGCAGTTGGACTAGCGGGAGGGCCAATGAGCAGTTCTTC. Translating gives CASSWTSGRANEQFF.

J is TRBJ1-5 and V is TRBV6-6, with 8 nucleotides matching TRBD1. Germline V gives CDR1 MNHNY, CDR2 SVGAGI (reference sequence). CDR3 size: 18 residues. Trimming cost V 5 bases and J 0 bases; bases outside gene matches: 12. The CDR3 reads CASSQTGASPYSNQPQHF. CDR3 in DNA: TGTGCCAGCAGTCAGACAGGGGCGAGCCCATATAGCAATCAGCCCCAGCATTTT.

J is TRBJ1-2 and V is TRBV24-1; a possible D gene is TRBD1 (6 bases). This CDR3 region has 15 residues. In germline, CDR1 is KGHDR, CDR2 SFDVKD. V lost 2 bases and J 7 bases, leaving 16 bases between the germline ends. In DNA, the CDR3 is TGTGCCACCAGTGATTCGTATGCAGGGGCTGTTGGCTACACCTTC. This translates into CATSDSYAGAVGYTF.

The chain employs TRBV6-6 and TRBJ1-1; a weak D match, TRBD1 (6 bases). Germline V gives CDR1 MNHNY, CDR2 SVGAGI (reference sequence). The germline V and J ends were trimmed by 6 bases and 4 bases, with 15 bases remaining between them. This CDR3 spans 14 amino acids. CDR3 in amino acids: CASRPGSRGTEAFF. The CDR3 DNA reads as TGTGCCAGCAGACCGGGGAGCAGGGGCACTGAAGCTTTCTTT.

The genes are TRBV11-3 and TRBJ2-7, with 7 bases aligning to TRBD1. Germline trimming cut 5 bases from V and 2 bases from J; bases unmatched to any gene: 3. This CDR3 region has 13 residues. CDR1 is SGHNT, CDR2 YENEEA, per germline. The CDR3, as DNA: TGTGCCAGCAGCCCCGGACAGGCCTACGAGCAGTACGTC. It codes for CASSPGQAYEQYV.

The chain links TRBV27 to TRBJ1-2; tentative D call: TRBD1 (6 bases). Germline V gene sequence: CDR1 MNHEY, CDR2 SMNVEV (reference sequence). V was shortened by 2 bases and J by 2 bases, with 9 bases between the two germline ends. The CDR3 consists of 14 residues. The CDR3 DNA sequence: TGTGCCAGCAGTTTAAGGGGGTTGAACTATGGCTACACCTTC. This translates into CASSLRGLNYGYTF.

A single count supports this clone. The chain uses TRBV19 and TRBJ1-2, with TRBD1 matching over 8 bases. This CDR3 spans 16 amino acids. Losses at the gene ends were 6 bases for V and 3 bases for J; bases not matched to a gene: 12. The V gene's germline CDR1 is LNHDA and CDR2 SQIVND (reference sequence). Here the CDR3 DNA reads TGTGCCAGTAGGACCCTTGGACAGGGTCTGGACTATGGCTACACCTTC. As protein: CASRTLGQGLDYGYTF.

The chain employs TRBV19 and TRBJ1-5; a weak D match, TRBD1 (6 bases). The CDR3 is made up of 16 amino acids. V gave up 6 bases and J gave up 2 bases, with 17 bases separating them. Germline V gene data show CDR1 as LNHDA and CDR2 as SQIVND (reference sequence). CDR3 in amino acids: CASRENRVLGNQPQHF. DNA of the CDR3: TGTGCCAGTAGAGAGAACAGGGTCTTGGGCAATCAGCCCCAGCATTTT.

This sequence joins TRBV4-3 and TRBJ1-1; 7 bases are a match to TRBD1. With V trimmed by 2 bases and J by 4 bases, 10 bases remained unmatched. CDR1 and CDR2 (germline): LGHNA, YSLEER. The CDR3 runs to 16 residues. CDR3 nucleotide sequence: TGCGCCAGCAGCCAAAGCCGACAGGGCTGGGGCACTGAAGCTTTCTTT. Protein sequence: CASSQSRQGWGTEAFF.

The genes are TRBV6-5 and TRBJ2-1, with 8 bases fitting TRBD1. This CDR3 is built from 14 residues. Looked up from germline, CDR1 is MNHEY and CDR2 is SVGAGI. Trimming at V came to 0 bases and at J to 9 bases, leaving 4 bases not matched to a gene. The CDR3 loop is CASSYSDRAGEQFF. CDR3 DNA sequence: TGTGCCAGCAGTTACTCGGACAGGGCCGGTGAGCAGTTCTTC.

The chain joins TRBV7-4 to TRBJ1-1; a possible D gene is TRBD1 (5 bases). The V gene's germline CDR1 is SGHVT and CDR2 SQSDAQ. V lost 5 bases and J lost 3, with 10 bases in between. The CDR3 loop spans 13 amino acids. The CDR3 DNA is TGTGCCAGCAGCAAGGACACCTACACTGAAGCTTTCTTT. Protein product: CASSKDTYTEAFF.

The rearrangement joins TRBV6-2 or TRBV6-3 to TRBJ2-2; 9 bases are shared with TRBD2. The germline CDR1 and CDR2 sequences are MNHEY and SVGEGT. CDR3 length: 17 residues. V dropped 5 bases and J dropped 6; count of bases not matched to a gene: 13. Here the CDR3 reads CASSRKIAGVRAGELFF. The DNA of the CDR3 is TGTGCCAGCAGTCGTAAAATAGCGGGAGTTCGAGCCGGGGAGCTGTTTTTT.

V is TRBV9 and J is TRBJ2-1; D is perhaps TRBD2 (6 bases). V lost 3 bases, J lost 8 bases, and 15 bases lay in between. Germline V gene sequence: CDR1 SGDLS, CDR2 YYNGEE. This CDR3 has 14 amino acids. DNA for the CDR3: TGTGCCAGCAGCGAGACTAGTCGTCTCGATGAGCAGTTCTTC. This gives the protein CASSETSRLDEQFF.

The CDR3 nucleotides read TGTGCCAGCAGCGCAAATACGGGTGCGGGAGGAGCTGAAGATACGCAGTATTTT. Amino acid sequence: CASSANTGAGGAEDTQYF. The chain is built from TRBV11-3 and TRBJ2-3, with 8 bases lining up with TRBD2. The germline V gene encodes CDR1 SGHNT and CDR2 YENEEA. V shed 5 bases, J shed 5 bases, and the junction held 18 bases outside the gene matches. The CDR3 sequence is 18 residues long.

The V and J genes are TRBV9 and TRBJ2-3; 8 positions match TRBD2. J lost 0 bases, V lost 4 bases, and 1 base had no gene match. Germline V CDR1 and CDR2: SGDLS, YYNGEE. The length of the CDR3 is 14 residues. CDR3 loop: CASSTSGSTDTQYF. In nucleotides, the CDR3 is TGTGCCAGCAGCACTAGCGGTAGCACAGATACGCAGTATTTT.